This entry describes one T cell receptor beta chain. Its cognate antigen has yet to be identified. No qualities accompany the bases; no much larger clone lies one base away. Library method: the immunoSEQ multiplex PCR assay. The multiplex PCR relied on a mix of 60 forward primers for TCR Vbeta segments and 13 reverse primers for TCR Jbeta segments. Amplification of the CDR3 region of rearranged TCR beta genes was performed with a multiplex PCR assay on genomic DNA. Amplified TCR beta libraries were sequenced as 87-base-pair reads on the Illumina HiSeq System. In the original analysis: A later analysis counted about 80 million unique TCR beta chains across the 650 to 700 repertoires, and 9.5 million to 11 million of these chains were shared by at least two donors. Raw reads were error-corrected and collapsed into unique sequences by a nearest-neighbor algorithm in which closely related sequences were merged to remove PCR and sequencing errors. V, D and J gene segments were assigned by aligning CDR3 sequences to IMGT reference sequences. For a sequence to be retained, at least a six-nucleotide match to both a V gene segment and a J gene segment was required. A rearrangement counted as productive if the CDR3 had no stop codons and remained in frame with V and J, and every other rearrangement counted as non-productive. CDR3 was defined by IMGT convention, running from the second conserved V-encoded cysteine to the conserved J-encoded phenylalanine. The earlier analysis of about 570 of the donors excluded any sequence lacking an unambiguous match to a single V gene segment. In an earlier analysis of approximately 590 of the donors, a V segment was called functional when productive rearrangements were above 56.7%, and segregating when the standard deviation between donors exceeded 5%. A statistical classification framework was developed to diagnose cytomegalovirus status using the catalog of TCR beta chain sequences. A later analysis assigned V and J genes by comparing TCR nucleotide sequences with IMGT/GENE-DB human TR gene sequences. A later analysis assigned CDR3 sequences and most-parsimonious VDJ recombination scenarios with the TCRdist pipeline. In a later analysis, each TCR beta chain was defined by its CDR3 amino acid sequence together with its V-gene family, and reads without a unique V-gene family were excluded. A later analysis removed 600 or so highly shared, low-generation-probability nucleotide sequences to deal with suspected cross-contamination and a sequencing artifact. In a later analysis, a clonal expansion index for each public chain was calculated from normalized within-repertoire ranks of inferred template counts. In a later analysis, generation probabilities were computed using a VDJ recombination model fitted to out-of-frame rearrangements, and the results were checked against IGoR. Hypergeometric tests were used in a later analysis to score TCR-TCR, TCR-HLA and TCR-CMV co-occurrence, with a repertoire-size bias correction applied to the TCR pairs. A later analysis estimated false discovery rates by permuting HLA or CMV assignments 20 times. A later analysis grouped co-occurring TCRs with DBSCAN, adding TCRdist sequence similarity when clustering within HLA-allele-positive subsets. Repertoires with fewer than 30,000 or more than 120,000 public chains were left out of co-occurrence clustering, as were a handful of repertoires with anomalous nucleotide sharing. This immuneACCESS table, as held by TCRdb, lists in-frame sequences with V and J called but not all clones. Of the missing ones, under half trace to an unresolved V gene in checked studies; the others have no known cause. From that table come the V and J calls and clone size; the DNA was used to work out D and trimming. The sample yields 130,000 or so clones; about 80% were counted once. The ten largest clonotypes hold 9% to 9.5% of the sample.

These data are taken from a study of cytomegalovirus exposure and HLA in healthy donors (dated by TCRdb to between 2016 and 2019). Background on the whole study: According to an earlier analysis of a few hundred of the donors, roughly 180 million T cells yielded 117 million unique TCR beta sequences and approximately 300 Gb of sequence data. Around 320 gigabases of sequencing data and 80 million or so unique TCR sequences were included in an early release covering about 700 HLA-typed donors. Of the 350 to 450 genotyped donors, 81% were placed in the genetic ancestry cluster associated with self-reported Caucasian donors. The study aimed to test whether signatures of past pathogen exposure could be identified by cataloging public T cell receptors. Using immunosequencing, the study profiled T cell repertoires from 666 subjects and related those repertoires to cytomegalovirus serostatus. Along with the approximately 650-subject first cohort, a separate validation cohort of over a hundred different subjects was used. High-throughput TCR immunosequencing, statistical association of individual TCRs with disease status, and machine learning were combined to predict cytomegalovirus infection status. A later analysis re-analyzed previously published TCR beta repertoires from 660 or so donors and added high-resolution HLA genotyping to study TCR occurrence patterns. Rather than drawing on any new phenotypic data, the later analysis identified candidate immune exposures from TCR beta sequences and the way those sequences occurred across donors. An earlier analysis of around 580 of the donors used high-throughput TCR beta sequencing to judge whether each TCR beta V gene segment behaved as functional or pseudogenic. Alongside the repertoire data, information on donor age, sex, ethnicity and CMV serostatus was compiled. In a later genetic analysis, genome-wide SNP genotypes for 398 of the 666 donors were used, and that subset was treated as a discovery cohort. All discovery cohort repertoires had been generated using a single sequencing platform. Both class I and class II loci were covered by HLA typing, at four-digit resolution. The number of typed donors differed by locus: about 620-630 for A, B, C, DRB1 and DQB1; 522 for DQA1; about 600 for DPA1; and about 450 for DPB1. Because of strong linkage in the cohort, five DR-DQ haplotypes were treated as single units for association and clustering. On average, over 200,000 unique TCR beta nucleotide sequences were sequenced per donor among some 430 genotyped donors of the cohort, with 15% to 20% of those sequences being non-productive.

From cysteine to phenylalanine, the CDR3 is 15 amino acids long. The read is trimmed to its CDR3 DNA, 45 bases read in frame from base 1. CDR1 is given as SGHRS and CDR2 as YFSETQ, both from the germline V gene. Germline trimming: 4 bases from V, 4 bases from J; junction bases outside gene matches: 9. The cohort consisted of 650 to 850 healthy bone marrow donors. At the time of sampling, all cohort members were nominally healthy, though unrecorded immune exposures were likely present. The donor was CMV seropositive and belonged to the group of around 300 seropositive cohort members. A peripheral blood sample was provided by each donor, and peripheral blood mononuclear cells were used for TCR beta sequencing. Genomic DNA was extracted from the blood cell samples with the Qiagen DNeasy Blood Extraction Kit. Overall study outcomes, separate from this receptor: In a later analysis, HLA-associated TCR beta chains were found to be more clonally expanded and to have lower generation probabilities than equally common non-associated chains. A later genetic analysis associated a missense DCLRE1C variant with V-gene and J-gene trimming of TCR beta chains, and an independent cohort replicated the association. Most TCR sequences were observed very rarely across donors, whereas some public TCRs were present in many individuals. The only immune exposure information available for the cohort was CMV serostatus. The 87-base-pair reads could not distinguish some IMGT-functional V segments, including TRBV6-2 and TRBV6-3, so those segments were excluded. In vitro tests confirmed that three of the cytomegalovirus-associated TCR beta chains recognize cytomegalovirus antigens. In an earlier analysis of some 550 of the donors, most TCR beta V segments were observed in productive rearrangements about 90% or about 30% of the time, broadly matching IMGT annotations. Linkage disequilibrium might explain the correlated functional status among segregating V segments, but an unknown experimental factor could not be excluded. A further reported finding was that TCR beta sequences accurately predicted the HLA-A and HLA-B alleles for most subjects in the first cohort. In a later genetic analysis, fewer N-insertions in productive TCRs were reported among donors in an Asian-associated ancestry cluster than the roughly 700-donor mean. Roughly uniform sequencing depth across donors was assumed in presence/absence analyses, although this assumption may not hold. The study gave a list of roughly 150 TCR beta chains associated with cytomegalovirus. Because some donors lacked HLA typing at each locus, the association tests relied only on the typed subset. The cohort was sequenced for TCR beta chains only, and without alpha or paired-chain data the features that could be detected were limited. A later analysis found that most CMV-associated TCR beta chains appeared HLA-restricted, with HLA associations seemingly driven largely by CMV exposure. According to a later analysis, TCR association rates differed among HLA loci, with DRB1 alleles showing the most associated TCRs and HLA-C alleles showing the fewest. The classifier was reported to diagnose cytomegalovirus status with high specificity and sensitivity in both the original and validation cohorts. The sequencing pipeline was judged likely to have produced a cluster of highly shared sequence variants as a technical artifact. A later analysis reported that several top co-occurrence clusters appeared linked to parvovirus B19, influenza, CMV and Epstein-Barr virus. It was suggested by the authors that the approach could potentially be generalized to other disease states and immunological phenotypes. When HLA alleles, especially DR and DQ, strongly co-occurred, attributing TCR associations to individual alleles was difficult. Because counts were too low, roughly 16 rarely observed V segments, including chromosome 9 orphons, were left out of the earlier analysis of 587 of the donors. In a later analysis, some 18,000 TCR beta sequences were associated with specific HLA alleles at a false discovery rate of 0.05.

Recombination connected TRBV5-1 to TRBJ2-7; 9 bases in the middle match TRBD1. This sequence originates from a woman aged 50 to 65 in good health and CMV-seropositive. Sequences were obtained from PBMCs. The nucleotide sequence is given as TGCGCCAGCAGCCCCGGCGGGACAGGGTTTTACGAGCAGTACTTC. Its coded protein is CASSPGGTGFYEQYF.